The T cell receptor (beta chain) under discussion was sequenced for a study of T cell responses to AZD1222 COVID-19 vaccine. Study-level points and caveats: Most donors were white British, females outnumbered males, and clonal diversity was possibly underestimated. No day 14 peak samples; only post-peak repertoires were characterized.

The method was immunoSEQ multiplex PCR; TCRdb's version includes in-frame clones alone and lacks a portion of them. The sample records around 150,000 clones, about 92% being singletons. The J segment lost 1 base and the V segment lost 0 bases, leaving 1 base of the junction unmatched. CDR1 is MNHEY and CDR2 is SVGAGI in the germline V gene. This CDR3 region has 16 residues. The sample holds one count of this clone. Antigen specificity is unknown. The same CDR3 arises from other DNA sequences in this sample as well. The J gene is TRBJ2-1, the V gene TRBV6-5, with TRBD2 matching over 9 bases. The clonotype originates from an adult who received the AZD1222 COVID-19 vaccine. Sequenced material: peripheral blood, taken 28 days after the second AZD1222 dose. In DNA, the CDR3 is TGTGCCAGCAGTTACTCGGCGGGGGGGTCCTACAATGAGCAGTTCTTC. This translates into CASSYSAGGSYNEQFF.